One sample yielded the 5 T cell receptor beta chains listed below, sequenced in a study of Ad26.COV2.S vaccination and SARS-CoV-2 variants. Produced via immunoSEQ multiplex PCR; TCRdb's table is partial and in-frame only. The sample records about 410,000 clones, approximately 90% being singletons. Treatment noted: about 20 received Ad26.COV2.S at low or high dose, single or two shots; about 5 received placebo; per-sample allocation not given. Vaccine and placebo recipients were sampled on day 63 after the first injection. The sequencing here drew on peripheral blood, taken in a trial of Ad26.COV2.S vaccine versus placebo. These receptors all come from a person aged 18 to 59 who received the Ad26.COV2.S COVID-19 vaccine or a placebo.

V gene TRBV25-1 combines with J gene TRBJ2-3, with 9 positions matching TRBD2. Trimming removed 3 bases from V and 3 bases from J; junction bases left unmatched: 13. The CDR3 spans 18 residues. Per germline, CDR1 MGHDK and CDR2 SYGVNS. CDR3 loop: CASSDSSAAGGKTDTQYF. CDR3 coding DNA: TGTGCCAGCAGTGATAGCTCGGCGGCGGGGGGGAAAACAGATACGCAGTATTTT.

This chain connects TRBV11-3 to TRBJ2-1; 9 positions match TRBD2. The CDR3 extends over 15 amino acids. The trim removed 2 bases at V and 7 bases at J, leaving 6 bases unmatched. The germline CDR1 and CDR2 sequences are SGHNT and YENEEA. This chain's CDR3 is CASSLSGGLINEQFF. DNA of the CDR3: TGTGCCAGCAGCTTAAGCGGGGGGCTGATTAATGAGCAGTTCTTC.

This rearrangement joins TRBV6-2 or TRBV6-3 to TRBJ1-1, with 7 bases matching TRBD1. The trim removed 5 bases at V and 7 bases at J, leaving 4 bases unmatched. The CDR3 spans 12 residues. Per the germline V gene, CDR1 is MNHEY and CDR2 is SVGEGT. This CDR3 is CASSGDSNEAFF. In DNA form, the CDR3 reads TGTGCCAGCAGTGGGGACAGCAATGAAGCTTTCTTT.

This rearrangement joins TRBV6-1 to TRBJ2-7; 8 bases fit TRBD1. From germline, CDR1 is MNHNS and CDR2 SASEGT. The trim removed 3 bases at V and 8 bases at J, leaving 12 bases unmatched. This CDR3 spans 15 amino acids. The CDR3 sequence is CASSDSGTGGPQQYF. As DNA, the CDR3 is TGTGCCAGCAGTGATTCCGGGACAGGTGGACCCCAGCAGTACTTC.

The chain joins TRBV5-4 to TRBJ1-2; D is ambiguous. This CDR3 has 12 amino acids. The ends were cut back, 3 bases at V and 4 bases at J, with 7 bases in the middle. Looked up from germline, CDR1 is SGHNT and CDR2 is YYREEE (reference sequence). The CDR3 nucleotides are TGTGCCAGCAGCTCGGACGTCTATGGCTACACCTTC. This encodes CASSSDVYGYTF.